This TCR beta chain was retrieved from a study of T-cell reconstitution after alpha-beta-depleted transplantation in children. A TCRbeta library incorporating unique molecular identifiers was prepared. TCRdb used MiXCR to reprocess the PCR reads, holding one entry per CDR3 protein. The sample shows under 250,000 distinct CDR3 sequences, approximately 15% of them seen only once. Ten or more counts support this clonotype. Sequences were derived from PBMCs, mostly from graft donor cells, sampled 360 days after TCRalphabeta/CD19-depleted stem cell transplant. This receptor was obtained from a male patient between 2 and 10 years old who had a stem cell transplant for acute lymphoblastic leukemia, so the T cells may come from the graft donor.

The CDR3: CASSLPGGTAFF. The CDR3 coding sequence is TGTGCCAGCAGTCTACCGGGGGGAACAGCTTTCTTT. The rearrangement joins TRBV12-3 or TRBV12-4 to TRBJ1-1; a weak D match, TRBD1 (5 bases). CDR3 length: 12 residues. The ends were cut back, 5 bases at V and 10 bases at J, with 14 bases in the middle.